This entry features one T cell receptor beta chain sequence. Some clones are missing from TCRdb's copy, which holds only in-frame ones; the method was immunoSEQ multiplex PCR. This sample yields about 120,000 clones, of which roughly 84% are seen a single time; about 1.8% belongs to the top ten. Looked up from germline, CDR1 is LNHDA and CDR2 is SQIVND (reference sequence). This CDR3 spans 15 amino acids. V trimming: 4 bases; J trimming: 0 bases; junction bases outside the gene matches: 5. The sample belongs to a study of control samples from healthy donors and cancer patients. This receptor was identified in a man younger than 30 in good health. Sample: blood. This chain uses TRBV19 with TRBJ1-1; TRBD1 matches 7 bases. CDR3 DNA: TGTGCCAGTAGTAGGGTGGACAGGATGAACACTGAAGCTTTCTTT. Translating gives CASSRVDRMNTEAFF.